These 24 T cell receptor beta chains originate from one sample sequenced in a study of T cell responses to AZD1222 COVID-19 vaccine. The table came from immunoSEQ multiplex PCR; TCRdb's copy has only in-frame clones and leaves some out. Among about 93,000 clones listed, 75% to 90% were seen once. The material sequenced was peripheral blood, taken 28 days after the second AZD1222 dose. The receptor source for this set is an adult who received the AZD1222 COVID-19 vaccine.

The chain uses TRBV7-2 and TRBJ1-4, with D perhaps TRBD1 (6 bases). The CDR3 sequence is 16 residues long. With 5 bases removed from V and 8 bases from J, the gap between germline ends came to 21 bases. CDR1 is SGHTA and CDR2 is FQGNSA in the germline V gene. The CDR3 nucleotides are TGTGCCAGCAGCATGTCCAACCGCAGGGGCTCCGAAAAACTGTTTTTT. The encoded protein is CASSMSNRRGSEKLFF.

Only a few counts were recorded for this clone. This chain links TRBV9 with TRBJ2-1; no firm D call. The CDR3 totals 13 residues. With 4 bases removed from V and 4 bases from J, the gap between germline ends came to 9 bases. From germline, CDR1 is SGDLS and CDR2 YYNGEE. CDR3 DNA sequence: TGTGCCAGCAGCCCATATGATTACAATGAGCAGTTCTTC. It codes for CASSPYDYNEQFF.

The gene calls are TRBV27 and TRBJ2-1; the D is unclear. Germline CDR1 MNHEY, CDR2 SMNVEV (reference sequence). CDR3 size: 17 residues. Trimming removed 0 bases at V and 0 bases at J, with 12 bases between. The CDR3 sequence is CASSLSGPRSSYNEQFF. The DNA of the CDR3 is TGTGCCAGCAGTTTATCCGGACCCCGGAGCTCCTACAATGAGCAGTTCTTC.

The chain is built from TRBV9 and TRBJ2-7; TRBD1 matches at 8 bases. CDR3 length: 15 amino acids. The V gene end was trimmed by 4 bases and the J gene end by 6 bases; junction bases not matched to a gene: 12. Germline CDR1 is SGDLS and CDR2 is YYNGEE. The CDR3 coding sequence is TGTGCCAGCAGCCCAGGAGGGACAGGTAAAGTCGAGCAGTACTTC. This gives the protein CASSPGGTGKVEQYF.

The CDR3 nucleotides read TGTGCCTGGAGTGTAAAGGCCGGGACAGGGGGCAAGTGGGGAGGCAATCAGCCCCAGCATTTT. Translation: CAWSVKAGTGGKWGGNQPQHF. V is TRBV30 and J is TRBJ1-5; 12 bases fit TRBD1. CDR3 length equals 21 residues. Looked up from germline, CDR1 is GTSNPN and CDR2 is SVGIG (reference sequence). Trimming removed 0 bases from V and 2 bases from J; junction bases left unmatched: 17.

V gene TRBV6-1 combines with J gene TRBJ2-7; 11 positions match TRBD2. Trimming at V came to 1 base and at J to 2 bases, leaving 7 bases not matched to a gene. CDR3 length: 17 amino acids. CDR1 and CDR2 from the germline V gene are MNHNS and SASEGT. The CDR3 DNA reads as TGTGCCAGCAGTGAAGGGGTGGGGACTAGCGGACCCTACGAGCAGTACTTC. Translating it yields CASSEGVGTSGPYEQYF.

This clone occurred once. The V and J genes are TRBV18 and TRBJ1-4; D unclear. The CDR3 runs 16 residues. V was shortened by 4 bases and J by 0 bases, with 12 bases between the two germline ends. Germline-derived CDR1 and CDR2 are KGHSH and LQKENI. CDR3 bases: TGTGCCAGCTCACGGCAGGCGTTCGCAACTAATGAAAAACTGTTTTTT. It codes for CASSRQAFATNEKLFF.

The chain carries TRBV19 and TRBJ1-3, with TRBD1 identical over 10 bases. Germline V gene data show CDR1 as LNHDA and CDR2 as SQIVND (reference sequence). V lost 6 bases, J lost 7 bases, and 3 bases stayed unmatched. The CDR3 covers 13 residues. The CDR3 coding sequence is TGTGCCAGTAGGGGACAGGGGATCAACACCATATATTTT. It specifies CASRGQGINTIYF.

This clone was recorded once. J is TRBJ2-3 and V is TRBV29-1, with 10 bases identical to TRBD1. The CDR3 extends over 14 amino acids. The germline gives CDR1 SQVTM, CDR2 ANQGSEA. Germline trimming cut 3 bases from V and 4 bases from J; bases unmatched to any gene: 4. CDR3 sequence: CSVDAGQGADTQYF. The CDR3 coding sequence is TGCAGCGTTGATGCTGGACAGGGGGCAGATACGCAGTATTTT.

The chain has TRBV4-1 and TRBJ2-6, with a tentative D call TRBD2 (5 bases). Germline CDR1 reads MGHRA; CDR2 reads YSYEKL. This CDR3 comprises 18 residues. Trimming cost V 0 bases and J 1 base, with 13 bases left between them. CDR3 nucleotides: TGCGCCAGCAGCCAAGATTTAGGACTGCTTTCTGGGGCCAACGTCCTGACTTTC. This translates into CASSQDLGLLSGANVLTF.

This rearrangement joins TRBV5-1 to TRBJ2-7; TRBD2 matches 9 bases. This CDR3 contains 16 residues. V shed 4 bases and J 4 bases; nucleotides not matched to a gene: 12. Germline V lookup: CDR1 SGHRS, CDR2 YFSETQ. The CDR3 sequence: CASSISGLALGYEQYF. The CDR3 nucleotides read TGCGCCAGCAGCATATCGGGACTAGCTCTTGGGTACGAGCAGTACTTC.

The chain is built from TRBV6-6 and TRBJ1-5; D is unclear. Trimming left V 2 bases short and J 3 bases short, with 5 bases between. This CDR3 spans 13 amino acids. Germline V gene data show CDR1 as MNHNY and CDR2 as SVGAGI (reference sequence). The CDR3 loop is CASSYGFNQPQHF. For the CDR3, the DNA is TGTGCCAGCAGTTACGGTTTCAATCAGCCCCAGCATTTT.

The chain is built from TRBV9 and TRBJ2-3, with 11 nucleotides matching TRBD2. Per the germline V gene, CDR1 is SGDLS and CDR2 is YYNGEE. V trimming: 2 bases; J trimming: 4 bases; junction bases outside the gene matches: 12. The CDR3 runs to 18 residues. CDR3 DNA: TGTGCCAGCAGCGTCTCGCCTGGACTAGCGGGCAGGTCAGATACGCAGTATTTT. Its translation: CASSVSPGLAGRSDTQYF.

This chain uses TRBV19 with TRBJ2-3, with a weak D call TRBD2 (7 bases). CDR1 and CDR2 from the germline V gene are LNHDA and SQIVND (reference sequence). Trimming shortened V by 9 bases and J by 4 bases, and 17 bases separated the two germline ends. This CDR3 is 14 amino acids long. The CDR3 bases are TGTGCCAGCGGGGGGCGGAGAACGGCAGATACGCAGTATTTT. It encodes CASGGRRTADTQYF.

The chain recombines TRBV4-2 with TRBJ2-1; TRBD2 agrees at 11 bases. Germline V gene lookup returns CDR1 LGHNA and CDR2 YNFKEQ. CDR3 length: 18 amino acids. V was clipped by 0 bases and J by 1 base; unmatched bases: 5. CDR3 residues: CASSQEFLAGGSYNEQFF. In DNA form, the CDR3 reads TGTGCCAGCAGCCAAGAATTTCTAGCGGGAGGATCCTACAATGAGCAGTTCTTC.

This clone was observed a handful of times. For the CDR3, the DNA is TGTGCCAGCTCACCAATGACAGGGGGTATCCAAGAGACCCAGTACTTC. Translation: CASSPMTGGIQETQYF. This chain joins TRBV18 and TRBJ2-5, with 9 bases aligning to TRBD1. CDR3 length equals 16 residues. V shed 2 bases, J shed 1 base, and the junction held 5 bases outside the gene matches. The germline V gene has CDR1 KGHSH and CDR2 LQKENI.

CDR3 loop: CASKSREGSNTEAFF. The CDR3 DNA is TGCGCCAGCAAATCGCGGGAGGGATCGAACACTGAAGCTTTCTTT. This chain links TRBV10-2 with TRBJ1-1; D not certain. The V gene lost 7 bases and the J gene lost 1 base, with 16 bases spanning the gap. The germline V gene has CDR1 WSHSY and CDR2 SAAADI. This CDR3 is built from 15 residues.

The chain joins TRBV11-2 to TRBJ2-7; 10 positions match TRBD2. With 4 bases clipped from V and 3 bases from J, the junction kept 15 bases outside the gene matches. The CDR3 runs 18 residues. Germline V gene data show CDR1 as SGHAT and CDR2 as FQNNGV. The CDR3 protein is CASSSLGASGGPIYEQYF. In DNA, the CDR3 is TGTGCCAGCAGCTCCCTGGGGGCTAGCGGGGGCCCTATCTACGAGCAGTACTTC.

The chain uses TRBV5-1 and TRBJ1-2; possible D gene TRBD1, 6 bases. CDR1 and CDR2 (germline): SGHRS, YFSETQ. There are 15 residues in the CDR3. V was shortened by 0 bases and J by 2 bases, with 11 bases between the two germline ends. CDR3 sequence: CASSLGQESNYGYTF. In nucleotides, the CDR3 is TGCGCCAGCAGCTTGGGACAGGAATCAAACTATGGCTACACCTTC.

The chain uses TRBV6-5 and TRBJ2-1; 9 bases match TRBD1. CDR1 MNHEY and CDR2 SVGAGI come from the germline V gene. The V and J ends lost 6 bases and 5 bases, in that order; junction bases with no gene match: 5. There are 14 residues in the CDR3. The CDR3 reads CASRPGTGNNEQFF. The CDR3 DNA is TGTGCCAGCAGACCCGGGACAGGGAACAATGAGCAGTTCTTC.

J is TRBJ1-1 and V is TRBV21-1. TRBV21-1 is a pseudogene locus. CDR3 length equals 14 residues. This CDR3 reads CASTCPAHNTEAFF. The CDR3 DNA reads as TGTGCCAGCACCTGCCCCGCCCACAACACTGAAGCTTTCTTT.

The chain links TRBV20-1 to TRBJ2-7, with D perhaps given as TRBD1 or TRBD2 (5 bases each). From germline, CDR1 is DFQATT and CDR2 SNEGSKA (reference sequence). V lost 3 bases to trimming and J lost 0 bases, with 12 bases between them. This CDR3 has 14 residues. In DNA, the CDR3 is TGCAGTGCTAGTGGGGACGCGAGCTCCTACGAGCAGTACTTC. Its protein is CSASGDASSYEQYF.

This chain uses TRBV18 with TRBJ2-2; TRBD2 is a possible D gene (5 bases). Trimming removed 1 base at V and 6 bases at J, with 12 bases between. Per the germline V gene, CDR1 is KGHSH and CDR2 is LQKENI. The CDR3 totals 15 residues. The CDR3 sequence: CASSPRRIGSGELFF. CDR3 nucleotides: TGTGCCAGCTCACCACGGAGGATAGGCTCCGGGGAGCTGTTTTTT.

CDR3: CASSFPYGELFF. CDR3 DNA sequence: TGTGCCAGCAGCTTTCCTTACGGGGAGCTGTTTTTT. This rearrangement joins TRBV7-8 to TRBJ2-2; D ambiguous. The CDR3 runs 12 residues. Trimming took 3 bases from V and 7 from J, leaving 6 bases between them. The V gene's germline CDR1 is SGHVS and CDR2 FQNEAQ.